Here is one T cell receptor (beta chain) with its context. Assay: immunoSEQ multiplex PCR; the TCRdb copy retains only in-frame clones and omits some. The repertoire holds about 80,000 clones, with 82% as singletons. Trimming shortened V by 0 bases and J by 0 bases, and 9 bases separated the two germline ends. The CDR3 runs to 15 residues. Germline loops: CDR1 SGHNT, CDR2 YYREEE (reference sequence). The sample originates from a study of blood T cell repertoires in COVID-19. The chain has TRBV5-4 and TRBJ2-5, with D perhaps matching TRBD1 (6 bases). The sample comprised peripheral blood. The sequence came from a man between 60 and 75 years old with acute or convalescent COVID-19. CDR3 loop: CASSLGTVHQETQYF. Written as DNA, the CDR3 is TGTGCCAGCAGCTTGGGGACAGTCCACCAAGAGACCCAGTACTTC.